These 2 T cell receptor beta chains originate from one sample sequenced in a study of breast tumors, draining lymph nodes, adjacent tissues (TCRdb year 2016). The axillary draining lymph nodes of breast cancer patients were the source of the lymph node samples. The library was obtained by multiplex PCR. TCRdb shows the sequencer as Illumina HiSeq 2000. Through fastp at Q25 and MiXCR, TCRdb rebuilt clones from the public reads, retaining in-frame beta chains. Under each unique CDR3 protein, matching rows form one entry showing the most common genes and DNA. This sample holds 200,000 to 300,000 distinct CDR3 sequences; 30% were observed only once. The ten most abundant clones make up roughly 1.1% of the sample. The specimen sequenced was axillary lymph node tissue. Receptors originate from a female donor with breast cancer. Some clones in this sample may be carry-over from other donors' samples.

This clonotype was seen ten or more times. This rearrangement joins TRBV11-3 to TRBJ2-2; D may be TRBD1 or TRBD2 (6 bases each). The CDR3 totals 15 residues. The germline V and J ends were trimmed by 5 bases and 6 bases, with 16 bases remaining between them. Germline values: CDR1 SGHNT, CDR2 YENEEA. CDR3 protein: CASSKVGGRPGELFF. The CDR3, as DNA: TGTGCCAGCAGCAAGGTTGGGGGGCGCCCCGGGGAGCTGTTTTTT.

This clonotype appeared a few times. The chain links TRBV3-1 to TRBJ2-7; TRBD1 is a possible D gene (6 bases). V lost 1 base, J lost 13 bases, and 11 bases lay in between. There are 11 residues in the CDR3. Germline V gene lookup returns CDR1 LGHDT and CDR2 YNNKEL (reference sequence). The CDR3 sequence: CASSQVNRVYF. The DNA for the CDR3 is TGTGCCAGCAGCCAAGTGAACAGGGTCTACTTC.